Below, 13 T cell receptor beta chains from the same sample are listed, as sequenced in a study of blood T cell repertoires in COVID-19. TCRdb's table, derived via immunoSEQ multiplex PCR, lists solely in-frame clones and lacks some. The sample gives about 140,000 clones, approximately 80% of which show up once; approximately 17% is in the top ten. Specimen: peripheral blood. The receptors come from a man between 50 and 59 years old with acute or convalescent COVID-19.

The V call is TRBV19, the J call TRBJ2-1, with D maybe TRBD1 (6 bases). V was clipped by 5 bases and J by 7 bases, with 12 bases between them. The CDR3 contains 13 residues. Germline V gene lookup returns CDR1 LNHDA and CDR2 SQIVND (reference sequence). The CDR3 sequence: CASSVTGTNEQFF. DNA of the CDR3: TGTGCCAGTAGTGTCACAGGGACAAATGAGCAGTTCTTC.

The chain couples TRBV3-1 (or the pseudogene TRBV3-2) to TRBJ2-2; 7 bases align to TRBD1. This CDR3 has 15 residues. The germline gives CDR1 LGHDT, CDR2 YNNKEL (reference sequence). J gave up 6 bases and V 1 base, and 5 bases lay outside the gene matches. The CDR3 sequence: CASSQARGGAGELFF. For the CDR3, the DNA is TGTGCCAGCAGCCAAGCTCGAGGGGGCGCCGGGGAGCTGTTTTTT.

The J gene is TRBJ1-5, the V gene TRBV6-5; perhaps TRBD1 as D (6 bases). The CDR3 extends over 13 amino acids. Between the trimmed V and J ends, which lost 7 bases and 4 bases, there was a span of 11 bases. CDR1 is MNHEY and CDR2 is SVGAGI in the germline V gene. In nucleotides, the CDR3 is TGTGCCAGCAATCCAGGGGCAAATCAGCCCCAGCATTTT. It is translated as CASNPGANQPQHF.

This clone turned up a few times. The chain combines TRBV3-1 (or the pseudogene TRBV3-2) with TRBJ2-2; 11 bases map to TRBD2. The V segment lost 1 base and the J segment 0 bases; nucleotides outside the gene matches: 7. The CDR3 contains 19 residues. Germline V lookup: CDR1 LGHDT, CDR2 YNNKEL (reference sequence). CDR3 loop: CASSQVWLAGGANTGELFF. As DNA, the CDR3 is TGTGCCAGCAGCCAAGTATGGCTAGCGGGGGGTGCGAACACCGGGGAGCTGTTTTTT.

This clone is a singleton in its sample. V is TRBV5-1 and J is TRBJ1-2; D possibly corresponds to TRBD1 (6 bases). The V gene lost 7 bases and the J gene lost 4 bases, with 11 bases spanning the gap. The V gene's germline CDR1 is SGHRS and CDR2 YFSETQ. The length of the CDR3 is 12 residues. The CDR3 is CASWDIVYGYTF. As DNA, the CDR3 is TGCGCCAGCTGGGACATTGTCTATGGCTACACCTTC.

J is TRBJ2-5 and V is TRBV5-8; D not resolved. The V and J ends lost 4 bases and 1 base respectively, with 8 bases between them. There are 13 residues in the CDR3. From germline, CDR1 is SGHTS and CDR2 YDEGEE. CDR3 residues: CASSPTFQETQYF. CDR3 nucleotide sequence: TGTGCCAGCAGCCCCACTTTCCAAGAGACCCAGTACTTC.

This clone was seen once. V gene TRBV7-8 combines with J gene TRBJ1-5, with D maybe TRBD1 (5 bases). The germline V gene has CDR1 SGHVS and CDR2 FQNEAQ. With 0 bases removed from V and 4 bases from J, the gap between germline ends came to 10 bases. The CDR3 covers 15 residues. In DNA form, the CDR3 reads TGTGCCAGCAGCTTAGCGGAACAGGTAAATCAGCCCCAGCATTTT. Residues: CASSLAEQVNQPQHF.

V gene TRBV6-5 combines with J gene TRBJ2-1, with 7 positions matching TRBD2. Per germline, CDR1 MNHEY and CDR2 SVGAGI. The CDR3 sequence is 14 residues long. Trimming removed 4 bases from V and 7 bases from J; junction bases left unmatched: 7. The CDR3: CASSSGGVGNEQFF. The DNA for the CDR3 is TGTGCCAGCAGTTCGGGGGGTGTGGGGAATGAGCAGTTCTTC.

The chain has TRBV5-1 and TRBJ2-7; possibly TRBD2 for D (5 bases). The CDR3 is 15 residues long. Germline values: CDR1 SGHRS, CDR2 YFSETQ. The CDR3 DNA follows: TGCGCCAGCAGCTTGTCGCCGGGATCTTATTACGAGCAGTTCGTC. Amino acids: CASSLSPGSYYEQFV.

Only one count was recorded for this clone. This chain joins TRBV7-2 and TRBJ1-2, with D unclear. The CDR3 covers 17 residues. Looked up from germline, CDR1 is SGHTA and CDR2 is FQGNSA. Trimming shortened V by 4 bases and J by 4 bases, and 22 bases separated the two germline ends. In DNA, the CDR3 is TGTGCCAGCAGCTCAGAAACAGCGGGCCGGTTAACCTATGGCTACACCTTC. It encodes CASSSETAGRLTYGYTF.

The chain recombines TRBV14 with TRBJ2-7; D uncertain. Per the germline V gene, CDR1 is SGHDN and CDR2 is FVKESK. This CDR3 comprises 13 residues. The V and J ends lost 1 base and 2 bases respectively, with 6 bases between them. Written as DNA, the CDR3 is TGTGCCAGCAGCCAAGCTGTCGCCTACGAGCAGTACGTC. Protein sequence: CASSQAVAYEQYV.

Regarding this clone: The sample carries other DNA sequences with the same CDR3. The rearrangement joins TRBV5-1 to TRBJ2-3; TRBD1 matches at 9 bases. CDR3 length: 15 amino acids. The germline V gene encodes CDR1 SGHRS and CDR2 YFSETQ. The trim removed 3 bases at V and 2 bases at J, leaving 4 bases unmatched. CDR3 coding DNA: TGCGCCAGCAGCTGGGGACAGGGTTTCACAGATACGCAGTATTTT. It specifies CASSWGQGFTDTQYF.

V is TRBV7-2 and J is TRBJ1-2, with a possible D match to TRBD1 (5 bases). Trimming took 1 base from V and 7 from J, leaving 10 bases between them. The CDR3 has 13 amino acids. Germline V gene sequence: CDR1 SGHTA, CDR2 FQGNSA. CDR3 DNA sequence: TGTGCCAGCAGCTTAGTGCAGGGAGGTGGCTACACCTTC. It is translated as CASSLVQGGGYTF.